A selection of T cell receptor beta chains follows, all from one sample in a study of shared clonotypes between healthy human individuals. Method: immunoSEQ multiplex PCR; TCRdb's copy keeps in-frame clones and lacks some. This table has around 440,000 clones, roughly 80% appearing once. Sequenced input: PBMCs. The receptors originated from a woman aged 35 to 49 in good health. Some clones in this sample may be carry-over from other donors' samples. Both conserved end residues are part of each CDR3. The D gene is left open where the match is weak. Some rows have no size entry. The others give once, few or many, or a class for an expanded clone.

>TRBJ2-1|TRBV7-9|-|-
TGTGCCAGCAGCTTAAGGGGTGAGCAGTTCTTC
CASSLRGEQFF
>TRBJ2-3|TRBV5-4|-|TRBD2
TGTGCCAGCAGCTTGTTGGCGGGAGTAACAGATACGCAGTATTTT
CASSLLAGVTDTQYF
>TRBJ1-4|TRBV4-2|many|-
TGTGCCAGCAGCCAGGACAGCCTTGAAAAACTGTTTTTT
CASSQDSLEKLFF
>TRBJ1-4|TRBV7-9|-|TRBD1
TGTGCCAGCAGCCACAGGGGGGCTGAAAAACTGTTTTTT
CASSHRGAEKLFF
>TRBJ2-7|TRBV5-1|-|TRBD2
TGCGCCAGCAGCCGGCCGGGGGGCTACGAGCAGTACTTC
CASSRPGGYEQYF
>TRBJ2-7|TRBV13|few|TRBD2
TGTGCCAGCAGCCGGGCAGGGACTACCTACGAGCAGTACTTC
CASSRAGTTYEQYF
>TRBJ2-7|TRBV7-8|few|-
TGTGCCAGCAGCTTATTCGGGGTATCCTCCTACGAGCAGTACTTC
CASSLFGVSSYEQYF
>TRBJ2-5|TRBV30|-|TRBD1
TGTGCCTGGAGTGGACAGGGAAGGGCGACCCAGTACTTC
CAWSGQGRATQYF
>TRBJ1-4|TRBV19|-|-
TGTGCCAGTGGGCATAACGGGAGGGGAGAAAAACTGTTTTTT
CASGHNGRGEKLFF
>TRBJ1-2|TRBV6-1|-|-
TGTGCCAGCAGTGAAGTAGTTCATCAGGGCTACACCTTC
CASSEVVHQGYTF
>TRBJ1-2|TRBV28|once|-
TGTGCCAGCAGTACCGGTCGCGGCAGCCTGTATGGCTACACCTTC
CASSTGRGSLYGYTF
>TRBJ1-1|TRBV19|-|TRBD1
TGTGCCAGTAGGGGACAGGGTTTGAACACTGAAGCTTTCTTT
CASRGQGLNTEAFF
>TRBJ2-5|TRBV2|-|-
TGTGCCAGCAGTCCTAGCGCCTACCAAGAGACCCAGTACTTC
CASSPSAYQETQYF
>TRBJ2-5|TRBV4-2|-|TRBD2
TGTGCCAGCAGCCCGCAGCGGGAGGGCCAAGAGACCCAGTACTTC
CASSPQREGQETQYF
>TRBJ2-2|TRBV18|-|TRBD2
TGTGCCAGCTCACTGACTAGCGGGAACCCCACCGGGGAGCTGTTTTTT
CASSLTSGNPTGELFF
>TRBJ2-7|TRBV7-2|-|-
TGTGCCAGCAGCTCCAGGGGGACTAGAGGGCCATACGAGCAGTACTTC
CASSSRGTRGPYEQYF
>TRBJ2-7|TRBV7-9|-|-
TGTGCCAGCTGTAACTACCCGGGCGAGCAGTACTTC
CASCNYPGEQYF
>TRBJ2-3|TRBV10-2|-|-
TGCGCCAGCAGAGCCCCAGGGGCAGATACGCAGTATTTT
CASRAPGADTQYF
>TRBJ1-4|TRBV7-9|-|-
TGTGCCAGCAGCTTAGCCGGAAAACTGTTTTTT
CASSLAGKLFF
>TRBJ1-5|TRBV10-2|few|-
TGCGCCAGCAGTGAATTATGGCAGGGAGGCCAGCCCCAGCATTTT
CASSELWQGGQPQHF
>TRBJ2-3|TRBV5-1|-|-
TGCGCCAGCACCCAATGGACGGAGGCAGATACGCAGTATTTT
CASTQWTEADTQYF
>TRBJ2-6|TRBV7-2|-|TRBD1
TGTGCCAGCAGCCCAAGGACAGGCGCCTCTGGGGCCAACGTCCTGACTTTC
CASSPRTGASGANVLTF
>TRBJ2-2|TRBV11-3|many|TRBD2
TGTGCCAGCAGCCGGCGGGAGGGGTTCGCTAACACCGGGGAGCTGTTTTTT
CASSRREGFANTGELFF
>TRBJ2-2|TRBV7-9|many|TRBD2
TGTGCCAGCAGCACCCTAGCGGGAGAGGGAGCCGGGGAGCTGTTTTTT
CASSTLAGEGAGELFF
>TRBJ2-1|TRBV4-1|few|TRBD2
TGCGCCAGCAGCCAAGGACTAGCGGGAGTAGATGAGCAGTTCTTC
CASSQGLAGVDEQFF
>TRBJ1-5|TRBV5-3|-|TRBD1
TGTGCCAGAAGCCCCCGGGACAGGGGCAATCAGCCCCAGCATTTT
CARSPRDRGNQPQHF
>TRBJ2-7|TRBV6-5|few|TRBD2
TGTGCCAGCACCCCGGGGGGGAGGATCTACGAGCAGTACTTC
CASTPGGRIYEQYF
>TRBJ2-5|TRBV15|few|TRBD2
TGTGCCACCAGCCACCGGGGTCTAGCGGGGCAAGAGACCCAGTACTTC
CATSHRGLAGQETQYF
>TRBJ2-1|TRBV6-5|-|TRBD2
TGTGCCAGCAAAGGACTAGCGGGAGGGCCGGTTGAGCAGTTCTTC
CASKGLAGGPVEQFF
>TRBJ2-5|TRBV18|many|TRBD1
TGTGCCAGCTCACCGTCCGGGACAGCTAAAGAGACCCAGTACTTC
CASSPSGTAKETQYF